The 28 T cell receptor beta chains reported below all come from one sample, sequenced in a study of cytomegalovirus exposure and HLA in healthy donors. The PCR had 60 Vbeta and 13 Jbeta primers. This table comes from immunoSEQ multiplex PCR, and its TCRdb copy is limited to in-frame clones, with some not included. The sample consists of 100,000 to 150,000 clones, 17% of them appearing once. The sequencing sample was made of PBMCs. These receptors were collected from a female donor in good health and CMV-seropositive.

The V gene is TRBV10-3, the J gene TRBJ1-2; D not certain. The CDR3 extends over 17 amino acids. Trimming left V 0 bases short and J 0 bases short, with 14 bases between. The germline V gene has CDR1 ENHRY and CDR2 SYGVKD. The CDR3: CAISESSFPKANYGYTF. The CDR3 coding sequence is TGTGCCATCAGTGAGTCGAGCTTCCCGAAAGCTAACTATGGCTACACCTTC.

The chain couples TRBV5-4 to TRBJ2-5; 9 positions agree with TRBD2. CDR1 is SGHNT and CDR2 is YYREEE in the germline V gene (reference sequence). This CDR3 contains 15 residues. The J segment lost 5 bases and the V segment lost 4 bases, leaving 9 bases of the junction unmatched. CDR3 region: CASSQGGLAGETQYF. CDR3 DNA: TGTGCCAGCAGCCAGGGCGGGCTAGCGGGGGAGACCCAGTACTTC.

The chain employs TRBV18 and TRBJ1-6; no clear D. Germline CDR1 reads KGHSH; CDR2 reads LQKENI. V was cut by 6 bases and J by 10 bases, with 13 bases left in between. CDR3 length: 13 residues. The DNA for the CDR3 is TGTGCCAGCTCCCGAGAATCCGGGTCACCCCTCCACTTT. Its translation is CASSRESGSPLHF.

This clone was seen a few times. The chain has TRBV9 and TRBJ1-4, with 7 positions matching TRBD1. CDR1 SGDLS and CDR2 YYNGEE come from the germline V gene. The ends lost 0 bases at V and 5 bases at J; junction bases unmatched: 7. This CDR3 is built from 16 residues. The CDR3 spells CASSVGVGQENEKLFF. The CDR3 region has the DNA TGTGCCAGCAGCGTAGGTGTTGGACAGGAGAATGAAAAACTGTTTTTT. Together with reference TRBV9 and TRBJ1-4, the CDR3 gives the full variable domain: DSGVTQTPKHLITATGQRVTLRCSPRSGDLSVYWYQQSLDQGLQFLIQYYNGEERAKGNILERFSAQQFPDLHSELNLSSLELGDSALYFCASSVGVGQENEKLFFGSGTQLSVL.

This clone was seen only a few times. This chain uses TRBV11-2 with TRBJ2-7; 8 bases agree with TRBD1. The CDR3 spans 13 residues. J lost 6 bases, V lost 5 bases, and 6 bases had no gene match. Germline CDR1 reads SGHAT; CDR2 reads FQNNGV. CDR3: CASSSRTGSEQYF. CDR3 nucleotide sequence: TGTGCCAGCAGCAGCCGGACAGGGTCCGAGCAGTACTTC. The variable domain in full, completed from reference TRBV11-2 and TRBJ2-7, reads EAGVAQSPRYKIIEKRQSVAFWCNPISGHATLYWYQQILGQGPKLLIQFQNNGVVDDSQLPKDRFSAERLKGVDSTLKIQPAKLEDSAVYLCASSSRTGSEQYFGPGTRLTVT.

In this sample, this clone turned up a few times. The V call is TRBV30, the J call TRBJ1-1; D is undetermined. The germline V and J ends were trimmed by 0 bases and 4 bases, with 12 bases remaining between them. The CDR3 covers 14 residues. Germline V lookup: CDR1 GTSNPN, CDR2 SVGIG (reference sequence). This CDR3 reads CAWSVLGGGTEAFF. CDR3 nucleotides: TGTGCCTGGAGTGTACTTGGCGGCGGCACTGAAGCTTTCTTT.

This clone was seen only a few times. This chain uses TRBV7-2 with TRBJ2-5, with D perhaps matching TRBD1 (5 bases). The germline V gene encodes CDR1 SGHTA and CDR2 FQGNSA. Trimming took off 4 bases at V and 10 bases at J, with 13 bases between the two ends. The CDR3 has 12 amino acids. CDR3 sequence (DNA): TGTGCCAGCAGCTATGAGACAGTCAGCCAGTACTTC. Amino acid sequence: CASSYETVSQYF.

The V gene is TRBV5-6, the J gene TRBJ1-6; 7 nucleotides agree with TRBD1. Germline CDR1 and CDR2: SGHDT and YYEEEE. The CDR3 loop spans 14 amino acids. V lost 4 bases to trimming and J lost 8 bases; unmatched junction nucleotides: 6. The CDR3 is CASSDRVVDSPLHF. CDR3 nucleotides: TGTGCCAGCAGCGACAGGGTGGTCGATTCACCCCTCCACTTT.

In its sample, this clone was seen a few times. V is TRBV7-6 and J is TRBJ1-6; D gene ambiguous. Trimming removed 5 bases at V and 7 bases at J, with 18 bases between. CDR1 is SGHVS, CDR2 FNYEAQ, per germline. CDR3 size: 16 residues. Here the CDR3 reads CASSTRPSGLNSPLHF. As DNA, the CDR3 is TGTGCCAGCAGCACCCGCCCCAGCGGATTGAATTCACCCCTCCACTTT.

CDR3 region: CASSSGVGFNYGYTF. CDR3 coding DNA: TGTGCCAGCAGCTCCGGAGTCGGGTTTAACTATGGCTACACCTTC. The V call is TRBV28, the J call TRBJ1-2, with D hard to call. The germline CDR1 and CDR2 sequences are MDHEN and SYDVKM. V lost 6 bases and J 1 base, leaving 15 bases between the germline ends. CDR3 length equals 15 residues.

The rearrangement joins TRBV28 to TRBJ1-5; D is unclear. V was trimmed by 3 bases and J by 3 bases, leaving 24 bases between them. Germline CDR1 reads MDHEN; CDR2 reads SYDVKM. The CDR3 contains 19 residues. DNA for the CDR3: TGTGCCAGCAGTTTTTATCTCAGGCCGGCGGGGAGTGCCAATCAGCCCCAGCATTTT. It translates to CASSFYLRPAGSANQPQHF.

This sequence joins TRBV19 and TRBJ2-3; 7 positions match TRBD2. CDR1 is LNHDA, CDR2 SQIVND, per germline (reference sequence). The CDR3 consists of 12 residues. V shed 9 bases, J shed 4 bases, and the junction held 4 bases outside the gene matches. The CDR3 coding sequence is TGTGCCAGCCGGGGGGACTCAGATACGCAGTATTTT. Encoded protein: CASRGDSDTQYF.

This clone was observed a few times. V usage is TRBV6-5 and J usage is TRBJ2-7; 7 bases map to TRBD1. V lost 4 bases to trimming and J lost 1 base; unmatched junction nucleotides: 4. The CDR3 length is 14 residues. CDR1 is MNHEY and CDR2 is SVGAGI in the germline V gene. This CDR3 is CASSLGRGSYEQYF. Written as DNA, the CDR3 is TGTGCCAGCAGTTTGGGCAGGGGGTCCTACGAGCAGTACTTC.

The chain has TRBV5-4 and TRBJ2-7; tentative D call: TRBD2 (5 bases). The V end lost 1 base, the J end lost 6 bases, and 8 bases lay between the germline ends. Germline V gives CDR1 SGHNT, CDR2 YYREEE (reference sequence). The CDR3 loop spans 12 amino acids. The CDR3 reads CASSLRGGEQYF. The CDR3 nucleotides are TGTGCCAGCAGCTTGCGGGGTGGCGAGCAGTACTTC.

This clone turned up a few times. This sequence joins TRBV27 and TRBJ2-2; the D gene is possibly TRBD2 (6 bases). V gave up 10 bases and J gave up 2 bases, with 14 bases separating them. The CDR3 totals 14 residues. In germline, CDR1 is MNHEY, CDR2 SMNVEV (reference sequence). Here the CDR3 DNA reads TGTGCCAACAGCCCAGGGACTAACACCGGGGAGCTGTTTTTT. The encoded protein is CANSPGTNTGELFF.

The rearrangement links TRBV4-1 to TRBJ2-1; perhaps TRBD2 as D (5 bases). The germline CDR1 and CDR2 sequences are MGHRA and YSYEKL. V was pared by 5 bases and J by 2 bases, with 16 bases between. This CDR3 region has 16 residues. The CDR3 DNA reads as TGCGCCAGCAGCACATTCCGTGGGGAGCCCTACAATGAGCAGTTCTTC. This encodes CASSTFRGEPYNEQFF.

This clone was recorded a few times. The rearrangement links TRBV4-3 to TRBJ2-3, with 8 bases fitting TRBD2. CDR1 LGHNA and CDR2 YSLEER come from the germline V gene. The CDR3 length is 16 residues. V gave up 5 bases and J gave up 0 bases; unmatched junction bases: 7. The chain's CDR3 is CASSYNRGGSTDTQYF. As DNA, the CDR3 is TGCGCCAGCAGCTATAACCGGGGGGGCAGCACAGATACGCAGTATTTT.

The chain has TRBV10-3 and TRBJ2-7; 9 nucleotides align to TRBD1. This CDR3 has 15 amino acids. Germline V gene sequence: CDR1 ENHRY, CDR2 SYGVKD. Trimming at V came to 6 bases and at J to 2 bases, leaving 8 bases not matched to a gene. Here the CDR3 DNA reads TGTGCCATCAGGGCCGGGACAGGGCTTACCTACGAGCAGTACTTC. The encoded protein is CAIRAGTGLTYEQYF.

The genes are TRBV7-9 and TRBJ2-7; 9 bases line up with TRBD1. Germline assignment: CDR1 SEHNR and CDR2 FQNEAQ (reference sequence). This CDR3 is built from 16 residues. The J segment lost 0 bases and the V segment lost 0 bases, leaving 3 bases of the junction unmatched. CDR3 loop: CASSLAGQGYSYEQYF. The DNA of the CDR3 is TGTGCCAGCAGCTTAGCGGGACAGGGTTACTCCTACGAGCAGTACTTC.

This clone was seen a handful of times. The J gene is TRBJ2-7, the V gene TRBV5-6; 8 nucleotides align to TRBD1. The length of the CDR3 is 15 residues. J lost 1 base, V lost 5 bases, and 8 bases had no gene match. Per germline, CDR1 SGHDT and CDR2 YYEEEE. The CDR3 region is CASSYWDRRSYEQYF. As DNA, the CDR3 is TGTGCCAGCAGTTACTGGGACAGGAGATCCTACGAGCAGTACTTC.

V and J are TRBV5-1 and TRBJ2-5; 8 bases fit TRBD1. The CDR3 spans 13 residues. Germline CDR1 and CDR2: SGHRS and YFSETQ. J was trimmed by 1 base and V by 4 bases; bases with no gene match: 0. CDR3 sequence: CASSGQGQETQYF. The CDR3 region has the DNA TGCGCCAGCAGCGGACAGGGCCAAGAGACCCAGTACTTC.

This clone was detected a few times. The V call is TRBV6-1, the J call TRBJ2-6, with no clear D. V lost 2 bases, J lost 0 bases, and 8 bases lay in between. The CDR3 spans 16 residues. Germline CDR1 and CDR2: MNHNS and SASEGT. The CDR3 nucleotides are TGTGCCAGCAGTGAAAATTGGGCCTCTGGGGCCAACGTCCTGACTTTC. Its protein product is CASSENWASGANVLTF.

This clone was counted a few times. The V and J genes are TRBV4-3 and TRBJ1-4, with 7 bases aligning to TRBD1. The J segment lost 0 bases and the V segment lost 0 bases, leaving 4 bases of the junction unmatched. Germline V gives CDR1 LGHNA, CDR2 YSLEER. The CDR3 runs 17 residues. The CDR3 nucleotides read TGCGCCAGCAGCCAAGATCCCAGGGGGGCAACTAATGAAAAACTGTTTTTT. Its translation: CASSQDPRGATNEKLFF.

The chain links TRBV27 to TRBJ2-3, with no clear D. Trimming left V 0 bases short and J 2 bases short, with 9 bases between. Germline V gene lookup returns CDR1 MNHEY and CDR2 SMNVEV (reference sequence). This CDR3 has 15 residues. The CDR3 region has the DNA TGTGCCAGCAGTTTATCTCGACTCCCCACAGATACGCAGTATTTT. This encodes CASSLSRLPTDTQYF.

This clone occurred a few times. This chain joins TRBV6-1 and TRBJ1-2, with TRBD1 matching over 8 bases. Germline CDR1 is MNHNS and CDR2 is SASEGT. This CDR3 region has 15 residues. With 6 bases clipped from V and 4 bases from J, the junction kept 10 bases outside the gene matches. CDR3 sequence (DNA): TGTGCCAGCAGGACAGGGGCCTACCGATCCTATGGCTACACCTTC. This codes for CASRTGAYRSYGYTF.

This clone showed up just a few times. The rearrangement links TRBV5-4 to TRBJ2-1; 7 bases match TRBD2. The germline CDR1 and CDR2 sequences are SGHNT and YYREEE (reference sequence). V lost 5 bases, J lost 9 bases, and 8 bases stayed unmatched. The CDR3 is made up of 13 amino acids. The CDR3: CASRREGRFEQFF. DNA of the CDR3: TGTGCCAGCAGGAGGGAGGGCCGTTTTGAGCAGTTCTTC. The whole variable domain, remainder taken from reference TRBV5-4 and TRBJ2-1, is ETGVTQSPTHLIKTRGQQVTLRCSSQSGHNTVSWYQQALGQGPQFIFQYYREEENGRGNFPPRFSGLQFPNYSSELNVNALELDDSALYLCASRREGRFEQFFGPGTRLTVL.

This clone was seen a few times. The V gene is TRBV4-2, the J gene TRBJ1-6, with 7 bases matching TRBD1. V dropped 0 bases and J dropped 6; count of bases not matched to a gene: 2. The CDR3 is made up of 15 amino acids. Germline CDR1 LGHNA, CDR2 YNFKEQ. CDR3 DNA: TGTGCCAGCAGCCAAGATTGGGACAGTAATTCACCCCTCCACTTT. This encodes CASSQDWDSNSPLHF.

The rearrangement links TRBV29-1 to TRBJ1-1; 11 positions match TRBD1. The CDR3 totals 15 residues. Trimming took 6 bases from V and 5 from J; bases not matched to a gene: 11. The germline V gene encodes CDR1 SQVTM and CDR2 ANQGSEA. The CDR3 sequence is CSVQSGQGANTEAFF. As DNA, the CDR3 is TGCAGCGTCCAAAGTGGACAGGGGGCGAATACTGAAGCTTTCTTT. The full variable domain, in which reference TRBV29-1 and TRBJ1-1 provide the parts outside the CDR3, is SAVISQKPSRDICQRGTSLTIQCQVDSQVTMMFWYRQQPGQSLTLIATANQGSEATYESGFVIDKFPISRPNLTFSTLTVSNMSPEDSSIYLCSVQSGQGANTEAFFGQGTRLTVV.